These 19 T cell receptor beta chains were all obtained from the same sample, sequenced in a study of blood T cells in healthy people across ages. It was with a sample-barcoded 5' primer and a J-beta primer mix that a second PCR of roughly 7 to 12 cycles was run. TCRdb re-derived calls from the 5' RACE reads in MiXCR, one entry per CDR3 protein. The table records 1 million or so distinct CDR3 sequences, roughly 45% of them present only once. The specimen was blood. The receptors shown here come from a woman aged 55-70 years in good health.

In regard to this clonotype: A read error may produce the germline difference seen at one junction end. The chain recombines TRBV15 with TRBJ2-3, with 7 bases lining up with TRBD1. In germline, CDR1 is LNHNV, CDR2 YYDKDF (reference sequence). The length of the CDR3 is 14 residues. CDR3 coding DNA: TGTGTCACCAGCAGAGGGACAGACACAGATACGCAGTATTTT. Translating gives CVTSRGTDTDTQYF.

The chain combines TRBV7-2 with TRBJ2-4; maybe TRBD2 (6 bases). The V and J ends lost 8 bases and 9 bases respectively, with 23 bases between them. Germline values: CDR1 SGHTA, CDR2 FQGNSA. This CDR3 region has 15 residues. CDR3 region: CASGRAGAVGGIQYF. Written as DNA, the CDR3 is TGTGCCAGCGGCAGGGCGGGCGCCGTGGGAGGCATTCAGTACTTC.

The chain carries TRBV20-1 and TRBJ1-2, with a tentative D call TRBD1 (5 bases). Trimming removed 1 base from V and 12 bases from J, with 9 bases in between. The CDR3 runs to 10 residues. Germline V CDR1 and CDR2: DFQATT, SNEGSKA (reference sequence). The CDR3 reads CSARVGDHTF. CDR3 DNA: TGCAGTGCTAGAGTCGGGGACCACACCTTC.

This clonotype was found once. V usage is TRBV7-9 and J usage is TRBJ2-2; D may correspond to TRBD1 or TRBD2 (6 bases each). There are 15 residues in the CDR3. CDR1 SEHNR and CDR2 FQNEAQ come from the germline V gene (reference sequence). V shed 5 bases and J shed 6 bases, with 16 bases lying between them. CDR3 coding DNA: TGTGCCAGCAGCGCATCGGGGGCCCCGGCCGGGGAGCTGTTTTTT. This sequence encodes CASSASGAPAGELFF. Full variable domain (rest looked up from reference TRBV7-9 and TRBJ2-2): DTGVSQNPRHKITKRGQNVTFRCDPISEHNRLYWYRQTLGQGPEFLTYFQNEAQLEKSRLLSDRFSAERPKGSFSTLEIQRTEQGDSAMYLCASSASGAPAGELFFGEGSRLTVL.

This clonotype was seen only a few times. The genes are TRBV7-2 and TRBJ1-1; 8 bases fit TRBD1. The germline gives CDR1 SGHTA, CDR2 FQGNSA. Germline trimming cut 5 bases from V and 4 bases from J; bases unmatched to any gene: 9. The CDR3 is made up of 15 amino acids. CDR3 residues: CASSLRGPTGTEAFF. CDR3 in DNA: TGTGCCAGCAGCCTCAGGGGGCCAACGGGCACTGAAGCTTTCTTT.

About this clonotype: At one of its ends the junction is not consistent with the germline gene, which may arise from a read error. The J gene is TRBJ2-1, the V gene TRBV29-1, with 10 bases identical to TRBD1. TRBJ2-7 explains the end of the DNA better; the J call may be wrong. The CDR3 spans 15 residues. From germline, CDR1 is SQVTM and CDR2 ANQGSEA. The CDR3 loop reads CSVVKGTGAPYKQYF. The CDR3 coding sequence is TGCAGCGTTGTTAAAGGGACAGGGGCCCCCTACAAGCAGTACTTC.

This chain joins TRBV10-3 and TRBJ2-5; D remains ambiguous. Trimming removed 4 bases from V and 2 bases from J, with 5 bases in between. CDR1 and CDR2 (germline): ENHRY, SYGVKD. The CDR3 has 12 amino acids. The CDR3 loop is CAISGRQETQYF. In DNA, the CDR3 is TGTGCCATCAGTGGCCGTCAAGAGACCCAGTACTTC.

For this clonotype: The junction departs from germline at one end; a sequencing error may be responsible. The V call is TRBV15, the J call TRBJ2-3; perhaps TRBD2 as D (5 bases). CDR3 size: 14 residues. In germline, CDR1 is LNHNV, CDR2 YYDKDF (reference sequence). Here the CDR3 DNA reads TGCGCCACCAGCAGAGACCGGCGGGTGAATACGCAGTATTTT. It encodes CATSRDRRVNTQYF.

The rearrangement links TRBV20-1 to TRBJ2-1; TRBD2 agrees at 7 bases. The CDR3 extends over 15 amino acids. The J segment lost 4 bases and the V segment lost 1 base, leaving 7 bases of the junction unmatched. Per germline, CDR1 DFQATT and CDR2 SNEGSKA (reference sequence). CDR3 sequence: CSARAPGRPYNEQFF. The DNA for the CDR3 is TGCAGTGCTAGAGCCCCCGGGAGGCCGTACAATGAGCAGTTCTTC.

This clonotype was detected a few times. The chain uses TRBV20-1 and TRBJ2-7, with 8 positions matching TRBD1. The CDR3 is 13 residues long. Germline values: CDR1 DFQATT, CDR2 SNEGSKA (reference sequence). V shed 4 bases, J shed 0 bases, and the junction held 2 bases outside the gene matches. CDR3 bases: TGCAGTGCTACGGGACAGGTCTCCTACGAGCAGTACTTC. Residues: CSATGQVSYEQYF.

This clonotype was seen ten or more times. The chain has TRBV20-1 and TRBJ2-7; D perhaps matches TRBD1 (5 bases). CDR1 and CDR2 (germline): DFQATT, SNEGSKA (reference sequence). V was trimmed by 7 bases and J by 5 bases, leaving 24 bases between them. CDR3 length: 15 amino acids. CDR3 in DNA: TGCAGTGTCTCAAGGGGCTTTCAAGGAACACACGAGCAGTACTTC. It codes for CSVSRGFQGTHEQYF.

The V gene is TRBV6-5, the J gene TRBJ2-7; 8 bases agree with TRBD2. Germline CDR1 is MNHEY and CDR2 is SVGAGI. This CDR3 is built from 13 residues. V shed 6 bases and J 12 bases; nucleotides not matched to a gene: 13. The DNA of the CDR3 is TGTGCCAGCAGGAGCGGGAGCAATTCCATTCGGTACTTC. Residues: CASRSGSNSIRYF.

V usage is TRBV9 and J usage is TRBJ1-4; 7 bases align to TRBD1. V gave up 4 bases and J gave up 8 bases; unmatched junction bases: 11. This CDR3 has 15 amino acids. Per germline, CDR1 SGDLS and CDR2 YYNGEE. The CDR3 loop reads CASSPWEGGGEKLFF. In nucleotides, the CDR3 is TGTGCCAGCAGCCCCTGGGAAGGGGGCGGAGAAAAACTGTTTTTT.

The rearrangement links TRBV7-7 to TRBJ2-3; TRBD2 matches 10 bases. Germline V gene sequence: CDR1 SSHAT, CDR2 FNYEAQ (reference sequence). After removal of 5 bases from V and 5 bases from J, the junction contained 4 bases not matched to a gene. This CDR3 is built from 14 residues. CDR3 nucleotides: TGTGCCAGCAGCCCGGGACTAGCGTTAGATACGCAGTATTTT. The encoded protein is CASSPGLALDTQYF.

This chain uses TRBV28 with TRBJ1-6, with 7 bases that match TRBD1. This CDR3 contains 17 residues. The V segment lost 6 bases and the J segment 3 bases; nucleotides outside the gene matches: 11. CDR1 and CDR2 from the germline V gene are MDHEN and SYDVKM. The CDR3 reads CASRHTPRQGYNSPLHF. CDR3 bases: TGTGCCAGCAGGCATACACCCCGACAGGGCTATAATTCACCCCTCCACTTT. Looking up the rest from reference TRBV28 and TRBJ1-6 gives the full variable domain: DVKVTQSSRYLVKRTGEKVFLECVQDMDHENMFWYRQDPGLGLRLIYFSYDVKMKEKGDIPEGYSVSREKKERFSLILESASTNQTSMYLCASRHTPRQGYNSPLHFGNGTRLTVT.

This clonotype was counted between two and nine times. The V call is TRBV28, the J call TRBJ2-3; possibly TRBD1 for D (6 bases). Germline CDR1 reads MDHEN; CDR2 reads SYDVKM. The V gene lost 8 bases and the J gene lost 2 bases, with 17 bases spanning the gap. This CDR3 has 15 residues. In DNA form, the CDR3 reads TGTGCCAGCTCCAGAGGGGGAGCCGCCACAGATACGCAGTATTTT. Translated: CASSRGGAATDTQYF.

The chain combines TRBV29-1 with TRBJ2-2; no clear D gene. Germline V gene sequence: CDR1 SQVTM, CDR2 ANQGSEA. V lost 0 bases, J lost 3 bases, and 5 bases lay in between. The CDR3 is made up of 13 amino acids. CDR3 protein: CSVEDGDTGELFF. The CDR3 bases are TGCAGCGTTGAAGATGGGGACACCGGGGAGCTGTTTTTT.

Comments on this clonotype: Relative to the germline gene, one junction end is altered; a read error may explain this. CDR3 bases: TGTGCCTGGAGTCCCAGCTCCTACGGGCAGTACTTC. Translated, it gives CAWSPSSYGQYF. The chain has TRBV30 and TRBJ2-7; D remains ambiguous. The CDR3 contains 12 residues. From germline, CDR1 is GTSNPN and CDR2 SVGIG (reference sequence).

This clonotype was observed a few times. The V call is TRBV29-1, the J call TRBJ2-1; the D is unclear. Trimming took 7 bases from V and 5 from J, leaving 6 bases between them. CDR1 and CDR2 (germline): SQVTM, ANQGSEA. The CDR3 totals 10 residues. The CDR3 DNA reads TGCAGCGCGATCCACAATGAGCAGTTCTTC. Its protein is CSAIHNEQFF.